The clone carrying this T cell receptor beta chain has at least ten counts. Its antigen is undetermined. This entry is derived from a study of human T cells and chemical hapten exposure. Whole-study findings and limits: Controls formed significantly fewer large CDR3 similarity clusters than expanded TCRs did.

Time point of the sample: pre-sensitization, week 0. Treatment defined: therapeutic diphenylcyclopropenone sensitization with weekly scalp DPC. One entry per CDR3 protein results from TCRdb running MiXCR on the RACE reads. The sample holds over 300,000 distinct CDR3 sequences, around 5.5% seen once. Specimen: whole blood, collected in connection with sensitization to the hapten diphenylcyclopropenone (DPC). This TCR was sampled from a woman aged 50 to 65 with alopecia areata. Some clones in this sample may be carry-over from other donors' samples.

The CDR3 coding sequence is TGCAGCGTTGTAGGACTAGCGGGGGGCGAGAGTGAGCAGTTCTTC. It encodes CSVVGLAGGESEQFF. The chain couples TRBV29-1 to TRBJ2-1; 14 positions match TRBD2. This CDR3 contains 15 residues. Germline V gives CDR1 SQVTM, CDR2 ANQGSEA. V trimming: 4 bases; J trimming: 9 bases; junction bases outside the gene matches: 8.